These T cell receptor beta chains were read from a single sample in a study of blood T cell repertoires in COVID-19. The table came from immunoSEQ multiplex PCR; TCRdb's copy has only in-frame clones and leaves some out. The sample comprises more than 300,000 clones, around 89% of which are singletons, and roughly 1% rests with the top ten. Sequenced sample: peripheral blood. Every receptor here comes from a woman between 35 and 50 years old with COVID-19, enrolled during active disease. CDR3s include the opening cysteine and the closing phenylalanine or tryptophan. A D gene is named only where the DNA matches it firmly. Not all rows give a size; the values are once, few, many and, for expanded clones, a class.

v_call	clone_size	cdr3_length	j_call	d_call	cdr3_nt	cdr3_aa
TRBV2	once	13	TRBJ2-7	-	TGTGCCAGCAGTGGCGACAGAACTTACGAGCAGTACTTC	CASSGDRTYEQYF
TRBV5-1	-	14	TRBJ1-2	TRBD1	TGCGCCAGCAGCTTTGACAGGGCCCTCTATGGCTACACCTTC	CASSFDRALYGYTF
TRBV7-8	-	14	TRBJ1-2	-	TGTGCCAGCAGCTTATCGGGGGACTACTATGGCTACACCTTC	CASSLSGDYYGYTF
TRBV28	-	15	TRBJ2-1	TRBD1	TGTGCCAGCAGCTTCGGGGACAGGCTGTCCAATGAGCAGTTCTTC	CASSFGDRLSNEQFF
TRBV18	-	16	TRBJ2-3	-	TGTGCCAGCTCACCCGGTTCTGGTGTTGAGGCAGATACGCAGTATTTT	CASSPGSGVEADTQYF
TRBV9	-	16	TRBJ1-1	-	TGTGCCAGCAGCGTAGGGGCAGACCATGCGAACACTGAAGCTTTCTTT	CASSVGADHANTEAFF
TRBV4-1	-	16	TRBJ2-1	TRBD2	TGCGCCAGCAGCCAAGGATTAGCGGGGAGGGGCAATGAGCAGTTCTTC	CASSQGLAGRGNEQFF
TRBV4-2	-	14	TRBJ1-1	-	TGTGCCAGCAGCCAAGAGAGGGTCAGCACTGAAGCTTTCTTT	CASSQERVSTEAFF
TRBV5-1	few	13	TRBJ1-2	TRBD1	TGCGCCAGCAGCTTTGGGACAGACTATGGCTACACCTTC	CASSFGTDYGYTF
TRBV19	once	14	TRBJ1-5	-	TGTGCCAGTACCCTAGGTGGTTTACGGCAGCCCCAGCATTTT	CASTLGGLRQPQHF
TRBV12-3/TRBV12-4	-	13	TRBJ2-3	TRBD1	TGTGCCAGCAGTTTTGACAGGGGAGGTACGCAGTATTTT	CASSFDRGGTQYF
TRBV6-2/TRBV6-3	many	13	TRBJ2-2	-	TGTGCCAGCAGTTACGCGGAAAGCGGGGAGCTGTTTTTT	CASSYAESGELFF
TRBV28	-	15	TRBJ2-1	TRBD2	TGTGCCAGCAGTTTGACTAGCGGGAGGTGGAATGAGCAGTTCTTC	CASSLTSGRWNEQFF
TRBV3-1/TRBV3-2	once	19	TRBJ1-5	TRBD1	TGTGCCAGCAGGGAGAACCCCGGGACAGGGCCGAGTGCTGATCAGCCCCAGCATTTT	CASRENPGTGPSADQPQHF
TRBV7-9	-	15	TRBJ1-5	-	TGTGCCAGCAGCTTAGCGGGACAAAGCAATCAGCCCCAGCATTTT	CASSLAGQSNQPQHF
TRBV7-9	-	15	TRBJ1-5	-	TGTGCCAGCAGCTTACTACAGGGAGGGGATCAGCCCCAGCATTTT	CASSLLQGGDQPQHF
TRBV7-3	-	17	TRBJ2-2	TRBD2	TGTGCCAGCAGCGCTTCACTACTAGCGGGAGGGTCCGGGGAGCTGTTTTTT	CASSASLLAGGSGELFF
TRBV29-1	-	14	TRBJ2-2	-	TGCAGCGGATCGACAGTGCTGGCAGACGGGGAGCTGTTTTTT	CSGSTVLADGELFF
TRBV6-5	-	14	TRBJ1-1	TRBD1	TGTGCCAGCAGTTTGGGGACAGGGGACACTGAAGCTTTCTTT	CASSLGTGDTEAFF
TRBV28	-	18	TRBJ2-6	TRBD1	TGTGCCAGCAGTTCCGGACAGGGGGGCCACTCTGGGGCCAACGTCCTGACTTTC	CASSSGQGGHSGANVLTF
TRBV7-3	-	14	TRBJ2-3	-	TGTGCCAGCAGCCCAACAGGGATTTCCGATACGCAGTATTTT	CASSPTGISDTQYF
TRBV6-2/TRBV6-3	-	15	TRBJ1-2	-	TGTGCCAGCAGTTACTCGCTCAACCCGGAGGATGGCTACACCTTC	CASSYSLNPEDGYTF
TRBV11-2	-	15	TRBJ2-1	-	TGTGCCAGCAGCTTAGGACTAGGTCATTACAATGAGCAGTTCTTC	CASSLGLGHYNEQFF
TRBV20-1	-	16	TRBJ1-6	TRBD1	TGCAGTGCTAGTGATCCGATTACAGGGGGCGGATCACCCCTCCACTTT	CSASDPITGGGSPLHF
TRBV7-3	-	16	TRBJ2-3	-	TGTGCCAGCAGCTTCGTCGGGACACTTAACACAGATACGCAGTATTTT	CASSFVGTLNTDTQYF
TRBV9	-	15	TRBJ2-1	TRBD2	TGTGCCAGCAGCGGTAGCGGGAGGTCCTACAATGAGCAGTTCTTC	CASSGSGRSYNEQFF
TRBV9	-	15	TRBJ1-3	-	TGTGCCAGCAGCTCAGACCGGGGATCCGGAAACACCATATATTTT	CASSSDRGSGNTIYF
TRBV6-5	-	14	TRBJ1-1	-	TGTGCCAGCAGATTACAGGGCTCGAGCACTGAAGCTTTCTTT	CASRLQGSSTEAFF
TRBV14	-	15	TRBJ2-1	-	TGTGCCAGCAGCCAATGGAGAGGGAGCAACAATGAGCAGTTCTTC	CASSQWRGSNNEQFF
TRBV30	-	12	TRBJ1-6	TRBD1	TGTGCCTGGAGGTCAGGGGGTCCACCCCTCCACTTT	CAWRSGGPPLHF
TRBV25-1	-	12	TRBJ1-2	-	TGTGCCAGCGGGGGCCCCAACTATGGCTACACCTTC	CASGGPNYGYTF